This T cell receptor beta chain is from a study of OX40 agonist ivuxolimab in advanced cancers. Study-level information: Treatment of patients was with ivuxolimab, an agonistic anti-OX40 (CD134) antibody. Whole-study results and caveats: There was clonal expansion of CD4+ and CD8+ blood T cells by week 6 at 0.1 to 3.0 mg/kg.

Turning to this clone: Its antigen remains unidentified.

The CDR3 consists of 14 residues. The V gene lost 4 bases and the J gene lost 0 bases, with 9 bases spanning the gap. Germline V gene sequence: CDR1 SGDLS, CDR2 YYNGEE. Sampled blood was obtained at baseline, cycle 4 day 1, and cycle 7 day 1. Method: immunoSEQ multiplex PCR; TCRdb's copy keeps in-frame clones and lacks some. The sample contains approximately 120,000 clones, approximately 90% of which appear only once. Sequences were derived from CD4+ or CD8+ T cells sorted from blood, sampled in a trial of the OX40 agonist ivuxolimab. V is TRBV9 and J is TRBJ2-3; maybe TRBD2 (5 bases). The clonotype originates from an adult with an advanced solid tumor such as melanoma, head and neck, liver or kidney cancer. Written as DNA, the CDR3 is TGTGCCAGCAGCTCAGAGGGCAGCACAGATACGCAGTATTTT. Protein: CASSSEGSTDTQYF. Full variable domain (outside the CDR3, taken from reference TRBV9 and TRBJ2-3): DSGVTQTPKHLITATGQRVTLRCSPRSGDLSVYWYQQSLDQGLQFLIQYYNGEERAKGNILERFSAQQFPDLHSELNLSSLELGDSALYFCASSSEGSTDTQYFGPGTRLTVL.